This T cell receptor (beta chain) derives from a study of blood T cell repertoires in COVID-19. Turning to this clone: The DNA is left out, because the CDR3 cannot be placed on it with certainty; the CDR3 is given as TCRdb lists it.

Assay used: immunoSEQ multiplex PCR; TCRdb lists only in-frame clones, some missing. The sample records 200,000 to 250,000 clones, about 88% being singletons. The CDR3 spans 13 residues, counting both ends. From germline, CDR1 is MNHEY and CDR2 SVGEGT. The source of this sequence is a woman aged 25 to 45 who had recovered from COVID-19. What was sequenced was PBMCs or T cells enriched from blood (not recorded which). The gene calls are TRBV6-2 or TRBV6-3 and TRBJ1-2; the table's D call, TRBD1, has no DNA check behind it. The CDR3: CASSSSTGRGYTF.